This T cell receptor beta chain is from a study of T-cell memory formation after mild COVID-19. TCRdb recomputed calls from the 5' RACE reads with MiXCR, one row per CDR3 protein. This sample has more than 350,000 distinct CDR3 sequences, with 21% found just once. This CDR3 has 16 amino acids. V lost 3 bases and J lost 0, with 12 bases in between. CDR1 is MNHEY, CDR2 SVGAGI, per germline. This clonotype was seen just once. The chain employs TRBV6-5 and TRBJ1-3; no definite D call. The sequence came from an adult woman who had mild COVID-19 (a few samples of this study predate the infection). Cell type and time point are not known. Material for sequencing was PBMCs or a T cell subset sorted from them (not recorded which). CDR3 sequence: CASSYSQRHSGNTIYF. The CDR3 bases are TGTGCCAGCAGTTATTCACAGCGGCACTCTGGAAACACCATATATTTT.